This T cell receptor (beta chain) appears in the sequencing data of a study of identical twins. It was template switching that added a universal primer site, and there were unique molecular identifiers on the cDNA. TCRdb recomputed calls from the 5' RACE reads with MiXCR, one row per CDR3 protein. The sample consists of fewer than 550,000 distinct CDR3 sequences, roughly 15% of them appearing once. In regard to this clonotype: What it binds is not known.

Overall study findings and caveats: Cord blood's abundant beta clonotypes had fewer insertions, unlike memory repertoires. The presence of invariant MAIT and iNKT cells could partly confound analyses of zero-insertion sequences.

Per the germline V gene, CDR1 is PRHDT and CDR2 is FYEKMQ (reference sequence). This CDR3 region has 16 residues. V shed 4 bases and J 2 bases; nucleotides not matched to a gene: 9. These data also formed part of another study, on yellow fever vaccine responses in identical twins.

Material: CD4+ T cells sorted from blood. The TCR originated in a woman aged 18-29 years in good health. The chain is built from TRBV13 and TRBJ2-7; TRBD2 agrees at 9 bases. CDR3 residues: CASSSGLAGKTYEQYV. In DNA form, the CDR3 reads TGTGCCAGCAGCTCGGGGCTAGCGGGGAAGACCTACGAGCAGTACGTC.